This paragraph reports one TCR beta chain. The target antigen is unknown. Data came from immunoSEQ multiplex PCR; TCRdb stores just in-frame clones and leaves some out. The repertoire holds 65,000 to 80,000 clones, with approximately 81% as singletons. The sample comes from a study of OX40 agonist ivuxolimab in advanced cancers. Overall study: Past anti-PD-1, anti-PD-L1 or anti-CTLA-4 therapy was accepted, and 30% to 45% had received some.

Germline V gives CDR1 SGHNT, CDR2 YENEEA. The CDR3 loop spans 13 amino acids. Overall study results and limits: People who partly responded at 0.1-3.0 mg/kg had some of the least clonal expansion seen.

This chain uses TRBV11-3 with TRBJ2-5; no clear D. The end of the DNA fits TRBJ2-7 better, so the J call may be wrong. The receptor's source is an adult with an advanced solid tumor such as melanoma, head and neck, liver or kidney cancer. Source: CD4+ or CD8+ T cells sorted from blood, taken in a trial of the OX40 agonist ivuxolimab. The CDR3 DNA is TGTGCCAGCAGCTTAGTTTCGCAGAACGAGCAGTACTTC. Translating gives CASSLVSQNEQYF.